These T cell receptor beta chains were read from a single sample in a study of T cell responses to AZD1222 COVID-19 vaccine. The repertoire was sequenced with immunoSEQ multiplex PCR; TCRdb's copy has only in-frame clones and lacks some. In the table there are some 180,000 clones, roughly 92% of which are singletons. The specimen was peripheral blood, collected on day 0 of AZD1222 vaccination. The receptor set was obtained from an adult in good health. CDR3s include the opening cysteine and the closing phenylalanine or tryptophan. Each record gives: clone size, D gene, J gene, V gene, CDR3 length, CDR3 DNA, CDR3 protein. A D gene is named only where the DNA matches it firmly. Clone size appears in some rows only: once, few, many, or a class for an expanded clone.

. | TRBD1 | TRBJ1-5 | TRBV6-2/TRBV6-3 | 14 | TGTGCCAGCAGCCCGGGACAGGGGCTTCAGCCCCAGCATTTT | CASSPGQGLQPQHF
once | . | TRBJ2-7 | TRBV6-6 | 14 | TGTGCCAGCAGTCCGCCTCAGCTTCCAGGCGAGCAGTACTTC | CASSPPQLPGEQYF
. | . | TRBJ1-5 | TRBV4-1 | 14 | TGCGCCAGCAGCCAAGAGGACTATCCTCAGGCCCAGCATTTT | CASSQEDYPQAQHF
. | . | TRBJ1-4 | TRBV18 | 17 | TGTGCCAGCTCAAATAACCAGTTGGAGGCCTCTAATGAAAAACTGTTTTTT | CASSNNQLEASNEKLFF
. | . | TRBJ1-5 | TRBV4-1 | 16 | TGCGCCAGCAGCCAAGATCAGGGACCCACCTTTCAGCCCCAGCATTTT | CASSQDQGPTFQPQHF
. | . | TRBJ1-2 | TRBV12-3/TRBV12-4 | 13 | TGTGCCAGCAGTTTATCGACAAGGTATGGCTACACCTTC | CASSLSTRYGYTF
. | . | TRBJ1-2 | TRBV28 | 14 | TGTGCCAGCAGGTCCCAGGGAATAAACTATGGCTACACCTTC | CASRSQGINYGYTF
. | . | TRBJ1-2 | TRBV7-6 | 14 | TGTGCCAGCAGCTCTAATCTACAAAATATACCGCACACCTTC | CASSSNLQNIPHTF
. | . | TRBJ2-1 | TRBV5-1 | 15 | TGCGCCAGCAGCTTGGCCGGAAGCTCCTACAATGAGCAGTTCTTC | CASSLAGSSYNEQFF
once | . | TRBJ1-2 | TRBV15 | 14 | TGTGCCACCAGCAGAGATAGGGGTGGCTATGGCTACACCTTC | CATSRDRGGYGYTF
. | . | TRBJ1-2 | TRBV18 | 15 | TGTGCCAGCTCACCACCGTCGGGACCCTGGACGGGCTACACCTTC | CASSPPSGPWTGYTF
once | . | TRBJ1-2 | TRBV28 | 12 | TGTGCCAGCAGTTTATTGAGGGGAGGCTACACCTTC | CASSLLRGGYTF
. | . | TRBJ1-2 | TRBV30 | 15 | TGTGCCTGGAGTGTATCGTGGGGAGGGAACTATGGCTACACCTTC | CAWSVSWGGNYGYTF
. | . | TRBJ1-1 | TRBV12-5 | 11 | TGTGCTAGTGGACACGGAAAAGAAGCTTTCTTT | CASGHGKEAFF
once | . | TRBJ1-5 | TRBV19 | 12 | TGTGCCAGTAGTTCGGACAATCAGCCCCAGCATTTT | CASSSDNQPQHF
once | TRBD2 | TRBJ2-1 | TRBV2 | 16 | TGTGCCAGCAGTGAAGCGCGCGGGGGGGCCCGCAATGAGCAGTTCTTC | CASSEARGGARNEQFF
. | . | TRBJ1-6 | TRBV23-1 | 14 | TGCGCCAGCAGAGGGAGTAAAGGGGGTTCACCCCTCCACTTT | CASRGSKGGSPLHF
. | . | TRBJ2-3 | TRBV10-1 | 13 | TGCGCCAGCAGCTTACAGGGTGGGGATACGCAGTATTTT | CASSLQGGDTQYF
. | TRBD2 | TRBJ2-7 | TRBV7-3 | 14 | TGTGCCAGCAGCCCCTCGGCGGGGGTGAGCGAGCAGTACTTC | CASSPSAGVSEQYF
. | TRBD1 | TRBJ1-4 | TRBV5-1 | 15 | TGCGCCAGCAGCTTGGGACAGGGGACGAGTGAAAAACTGTTTTTT | CASSLGQGTSEKLFF
. | . | TRBJ2-7 | TRBV7-2 | 15 | TGTGCCAGCAGCTTAGCGGGGGTGGAGGGCAACGAGCAGTACTTC | CASSLAGVEGNEQYF
once | . | TRBJ1-5 | TRBV27 | 16 | TGTGCCAGCAGTTTTTCGGGGGCGCGGGTTGATCAGCCCCAGCATTTT | CASSFSGARVDQPQHF
once | . | TRBJ1-4 | TRBV20-1 | 14 | TGCAGTGCTAGTTTCGGGATCGGAGATGAAAAACTGTTTTTT | CSASFGIGDEKLFF
. | TRBD1 | TRBJ1-2 | TRBV7-2 | 14 | TGTGCCAGCAGCTCGCAGGGGGGGGACTATGGCTACACCTTC | CASSSQGGDYGYTF
. | . | TRBJ1-6 | TRBV4-1 | 13 | TGCGCCAGCAGCCCTGTTTACGGTTCACCCCTCCACTTT | CASSPVYGSPLHF
. | . | TRBJ1-3 | TRBV4-2 | 15 | TGTGCCAGCAGCCAAGTGCGACAGGCTGGAAACACCATATATTTT | CASSQVRQAGNTIYF
. | . | TRBJ2-2 | TRBV7-8 | 16 | TGTGCCAGCAGCTTCAGGGCCTCACTTGAGACCGGGGAGCTGTTTTTT | CASSFRASLETGELFF
. | . | TRBJ1-1 | TRBV7-2 | 14 | TGTGCCAGCAGCCCCCTGGGAGGTTACACTGAAGCTTTCTTT | CASSPLGGYTEAFF
. | . | TRBJ1-2 | TRBV28 | 15 | TGTGCCAGCAGTTTGATACAGGCTACTAACTATGGCTACACCTTC | CASSLIQATNYGYTF
. | . | TRBJ1-6 | TRBV6-5 | 15 | TGTGCCAGCAGGCAGGGAAGCTCCTATAATTCACCCCTCCACTTT | CASRQGSSYNSPLHF
. | TRBD1 | TRBJ1-1 | TRBV12-5 | 12 | TGTGCTAGTGGCGAATCAGGGGGCACGGCTTTCTTT | CASGESGGTAFF
. | . | TRBJ1-3 | TRBV14 | 15 | TGTGCCAGCAGCCAAGACAGGGGCACCCCCAACACCATATATTTT | CASSQDRGTPNTIYF
. | . | TRBJ2-7 | TRBV7-2 | 14 | TGTGCCAGCAGCTTAGATTGGATTTCCTACGAGCAGTACTTC | CASSLDWISYEQYF
. | . | TRBJ2-1 | TRBV5-8 | 16 | TGTGCCAGCAGCTTTGGGACAATCCTATCCTACAATGAGCAGTTCTTC | CASSFGTILSYNEQFF
. | . | TRBJ1-6 | TRBV6-5 | 14 | TGTGCCAGCAGTTATGATGGGGGAAATTCACCCCTCCACTTT | CASSYDGGNSPLHF
. | TRBD2 | TRBJ2-1 | TRBV5-4 | 17 | TGTGCCAGCAGCTTGGGGGGACTAGCGGCCTCCTACAATGAGCAGTTCTTC | CASSLGGLAASYNEQFF
. | . | TRBJ1-2 | TRBV10-3 | 13 | TGTGCCATCAGTGAGTTAACAGGCCATGGCTACACCTTC | CAISELTGHGYTF
once | TRBD1 | TRBJ1-2 | TRBV3-1/TRBV3-2 | 14 | TGTGCCAGCAGCCAAGTAAGGACAGGGACTGGCTACACCTTC | CASSQVRTGTGYTF
. | TRBD2 | TRBJ2-7 | TRBV14 | 16 | TGTGCCAGCAGCCCTATAACTAGCGGGAGCTCCTACGAGCAGTACTTC | CASSPITSGSSYEQYF
. | . | TRBJ1-2 | TRBV9 | 17 | TGTGCCAGCAGCGTAGGCAGGGGTGGGGAGCACATTAATGGCTACACCTTC | CASSVGRGGEHINGYTF
. | TRBD2 | TRBJ2-5 | TRBV5-4 | 16 | TGTGCCAGCAGCCGAAGGGGAGGGCAGACTAAAGAGACCCAGTACTTC | CASSRRGGQTKETQYF
. | TRBD2 | TRBJ2-1 | TRBV2 | 14 | TGTGCCAGCAGCACGGGACTAGCGTTCGATGAGCAGTTCTTC | CASSTGLAFDEQFF
. | . | TRBJ1-1 | TRBV19 | 15 | TGTGCCAGTAGTATAATGTGGGGGGCAAGCACTGAAGCTTTCTTT | CASSIMWGASTEAFF
. | . | TRBJ1-1 | TRBV30 | 14 | TGTGCCTGGACCATTATATCCACTAACACTGAAGCTTTCTTT | CAWTIISTNTEAFF
. | . | TRBJ1-1 | TRBV12-3/TRBV12-4 | 13 | TGTGCCAGCAGTCCGGAGACAGGAACTGAAGCTTTCTTT | CASSPETGTEAFF